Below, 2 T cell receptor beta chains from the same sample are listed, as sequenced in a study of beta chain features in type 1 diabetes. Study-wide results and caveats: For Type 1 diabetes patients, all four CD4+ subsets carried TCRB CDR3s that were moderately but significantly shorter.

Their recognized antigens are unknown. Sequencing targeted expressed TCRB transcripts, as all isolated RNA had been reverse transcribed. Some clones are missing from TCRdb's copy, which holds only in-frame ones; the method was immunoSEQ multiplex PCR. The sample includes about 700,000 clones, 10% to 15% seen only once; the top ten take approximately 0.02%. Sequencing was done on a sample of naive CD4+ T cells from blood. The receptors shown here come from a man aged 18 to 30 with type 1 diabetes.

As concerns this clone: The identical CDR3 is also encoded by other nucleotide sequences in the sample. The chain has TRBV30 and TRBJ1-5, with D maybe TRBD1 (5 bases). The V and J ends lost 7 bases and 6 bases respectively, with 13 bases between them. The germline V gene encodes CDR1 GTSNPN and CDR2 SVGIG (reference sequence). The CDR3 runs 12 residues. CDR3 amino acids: CAFGGQGQPQHF. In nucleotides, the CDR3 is TGTGCCTTTGGAGGGCAGGGTCAGCCCCAGCATTTT.

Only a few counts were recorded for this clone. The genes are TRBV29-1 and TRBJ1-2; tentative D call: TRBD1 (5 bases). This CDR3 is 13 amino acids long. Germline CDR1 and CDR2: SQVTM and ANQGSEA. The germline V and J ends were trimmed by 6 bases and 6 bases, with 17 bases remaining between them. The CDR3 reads CSVSPLLGDGYTF. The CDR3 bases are TGCAGCGTCTCACCCCTCTTAGGGGATGGCTACACCTTC.